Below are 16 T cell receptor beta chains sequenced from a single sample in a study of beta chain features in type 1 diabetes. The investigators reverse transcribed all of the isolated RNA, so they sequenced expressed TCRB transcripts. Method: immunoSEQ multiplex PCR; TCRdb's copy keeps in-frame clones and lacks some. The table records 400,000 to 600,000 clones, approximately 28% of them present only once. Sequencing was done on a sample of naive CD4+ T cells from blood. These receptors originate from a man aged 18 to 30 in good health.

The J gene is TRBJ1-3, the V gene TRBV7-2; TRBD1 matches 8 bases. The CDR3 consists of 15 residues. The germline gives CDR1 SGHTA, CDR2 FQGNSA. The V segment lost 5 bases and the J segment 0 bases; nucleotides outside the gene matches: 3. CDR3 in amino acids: CASSLGTGSGNTIYF. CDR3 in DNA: TGTGCCAGCAGCCTAGGGACAGGCTCTGGAAACACCATATATTTT.

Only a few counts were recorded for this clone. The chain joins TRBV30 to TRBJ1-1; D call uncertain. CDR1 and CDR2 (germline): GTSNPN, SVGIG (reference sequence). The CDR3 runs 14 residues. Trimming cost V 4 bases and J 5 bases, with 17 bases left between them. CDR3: CAWTRTFGVTEAFF. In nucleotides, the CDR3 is TGTGCCTGGACCAGGACTTTCGGGGTTACTGAAGCTTTCTTT.

CDR3 coding DNA: TGTGCCACCAGCAGAGTTGGGGTTCTAGCCAAAAACATTCAGTACTTC. Translation gives CATSRVGVLAKNIQYF. The V gene is TRBV15, the J gene TRBJ2-4; D gene ambiguous. Germline lookup yields CDR1 LNHNV and CDR2 YYDKDF (reference sequence). The V and J ends lost 1 base and 0 bases respectively, with 10 bases between them. The CDR3 has 16 amino acids.

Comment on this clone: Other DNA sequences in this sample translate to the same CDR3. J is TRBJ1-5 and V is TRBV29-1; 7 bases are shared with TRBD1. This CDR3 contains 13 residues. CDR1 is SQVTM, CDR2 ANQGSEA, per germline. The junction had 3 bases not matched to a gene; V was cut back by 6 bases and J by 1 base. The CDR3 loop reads CSVVQGSNQPQHF. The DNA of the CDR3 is TGCAGCGTAGTACAGGGGAGCAATCAGCCCCAGCATTTT.

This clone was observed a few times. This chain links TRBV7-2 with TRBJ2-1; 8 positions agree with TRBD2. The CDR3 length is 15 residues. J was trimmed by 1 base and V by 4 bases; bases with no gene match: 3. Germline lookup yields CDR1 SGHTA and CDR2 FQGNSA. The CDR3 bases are TGTGCCAGCAGCTACACTAGCGGATCCTACAATGAGCAGTTCTTC. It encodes CASSYTSGSYNEQFF.

As DNA, the CDR3 is TGTGCCTCGGGAGGAGGGTGGTGGCCCCAGTACTTC. Its translation is CASGGGWWPQYF. The chain has TRBV6-5 and TRBJ2-5; 7 bases line up with TRBD2. Trimming removed 11 bases from V and 9 bases from J; junction bases left unmatched: 12. CDR1 and CDR2 (germline): MNHEY, SVGAGI. This CDR3 region has 12 residues.

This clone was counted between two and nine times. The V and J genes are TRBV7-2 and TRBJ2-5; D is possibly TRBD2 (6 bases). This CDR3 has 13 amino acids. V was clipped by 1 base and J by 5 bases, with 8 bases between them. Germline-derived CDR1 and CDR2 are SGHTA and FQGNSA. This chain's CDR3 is CASSLGTKETQYF. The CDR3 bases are TGTGCCAGCAGCTTAGGGACTAAGGAGACCCAGTACTTC. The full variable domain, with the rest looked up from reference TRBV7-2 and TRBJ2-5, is GAGVSQSPSNKVTEKGKDVELRCDPISGHTALYWYRQSLGQGLEFLIYFQGNSAPDKSGLPSDRFSAERTGGSVSTLTIQRTQQEDSAVYLCASSLGTKETQYFGPGTRLLVL.

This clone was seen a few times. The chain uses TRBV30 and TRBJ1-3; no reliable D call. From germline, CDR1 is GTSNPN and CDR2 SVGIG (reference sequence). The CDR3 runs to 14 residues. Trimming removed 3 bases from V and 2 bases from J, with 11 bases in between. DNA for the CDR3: TGTGCCTGGAGAGCCCCAGGTACTGGAAACACCATATATTTT. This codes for CAWRAPGTGNTIYF.

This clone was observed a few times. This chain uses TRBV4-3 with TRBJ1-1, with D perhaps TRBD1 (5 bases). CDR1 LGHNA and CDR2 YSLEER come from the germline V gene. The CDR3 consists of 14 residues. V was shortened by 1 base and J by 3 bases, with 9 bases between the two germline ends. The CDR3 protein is CASSQGGFDTEAFF. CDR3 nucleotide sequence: TGCGCCAGCAGCCAAGGGGGCTTTGACACTGAAGCTTTCTTT.

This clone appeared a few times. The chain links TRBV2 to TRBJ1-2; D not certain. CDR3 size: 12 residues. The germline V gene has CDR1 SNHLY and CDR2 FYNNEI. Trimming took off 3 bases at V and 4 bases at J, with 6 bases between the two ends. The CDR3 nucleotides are TGTGCCAGCAGTGACGGACTCTATGGCTACACCTTC. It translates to CASSDGLYGYTF. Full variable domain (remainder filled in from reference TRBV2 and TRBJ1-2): EPEVTQTPSHQVTQMGQEVILRCVPISNHLYFYWYRQILGQKVEFLVSFYNNEISEKSEIFDDQFSVERPDGSNFTLKIRSTKLEDSAMYFCASSDGLYGYTFGSGTRLTVV.

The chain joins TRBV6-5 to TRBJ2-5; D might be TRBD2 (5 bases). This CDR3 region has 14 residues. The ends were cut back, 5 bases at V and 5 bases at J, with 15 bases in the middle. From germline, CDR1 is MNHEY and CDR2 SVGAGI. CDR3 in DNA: TGTGCCAGCAGTGCCTCCGGAGGTTCGGAGACCCAGTACTTC. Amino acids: CASSASGGSETQYF.

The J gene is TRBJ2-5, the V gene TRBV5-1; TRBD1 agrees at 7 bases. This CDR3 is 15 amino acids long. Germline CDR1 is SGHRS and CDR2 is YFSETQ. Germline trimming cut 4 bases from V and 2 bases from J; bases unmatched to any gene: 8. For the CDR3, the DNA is TGCGCCAGCAGCCTGGACAGGACGGTGCAAGAGACCCAGTACTTC. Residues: CASSLDRTVQETQYF. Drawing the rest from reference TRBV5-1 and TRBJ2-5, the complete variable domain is KAGVTQTPRYLIKTRGQQVTLSCSPISGHRSVSWYQQTPGQGLQFLFEYFSETQRNKGNFPGRFSGRQFSNSRSEMNVSTLELGDSALYLCASSLDRTVQETQYFGPGTRLLVL.

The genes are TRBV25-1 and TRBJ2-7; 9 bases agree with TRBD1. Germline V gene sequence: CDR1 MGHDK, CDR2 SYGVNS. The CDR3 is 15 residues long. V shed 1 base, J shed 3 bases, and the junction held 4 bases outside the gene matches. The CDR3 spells CASSELGDRDYEQYF. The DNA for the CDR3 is TGTGCCAGCAGTGAATTAGGGGACAGGGACTACGAGCAGTACTTC.

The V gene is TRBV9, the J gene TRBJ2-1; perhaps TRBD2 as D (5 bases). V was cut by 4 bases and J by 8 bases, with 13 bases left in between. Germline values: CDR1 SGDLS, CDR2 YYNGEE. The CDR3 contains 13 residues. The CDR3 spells CASSQRLAHEQFF. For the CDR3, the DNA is TGTGCCAGCAGCCAAAGATTAGCGCATGAGCAGTTCTTC.

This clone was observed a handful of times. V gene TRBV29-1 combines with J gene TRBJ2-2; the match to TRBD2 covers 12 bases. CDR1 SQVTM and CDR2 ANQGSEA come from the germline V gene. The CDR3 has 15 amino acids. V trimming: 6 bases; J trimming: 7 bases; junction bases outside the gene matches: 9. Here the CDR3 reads CSVDRLAGASGELFF. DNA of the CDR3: TGCAGCGTAGATCGACTAGCGGGAGCTAGCGGGGAGCTGTTTTTT.

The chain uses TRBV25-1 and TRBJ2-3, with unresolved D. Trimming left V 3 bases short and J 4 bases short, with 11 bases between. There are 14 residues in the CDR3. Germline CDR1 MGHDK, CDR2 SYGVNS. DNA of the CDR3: TGTGCCAGCAGTGATTCGGCTAGTGCAGATACGCAGTATTTT. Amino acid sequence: CASSDSASADTQYF.